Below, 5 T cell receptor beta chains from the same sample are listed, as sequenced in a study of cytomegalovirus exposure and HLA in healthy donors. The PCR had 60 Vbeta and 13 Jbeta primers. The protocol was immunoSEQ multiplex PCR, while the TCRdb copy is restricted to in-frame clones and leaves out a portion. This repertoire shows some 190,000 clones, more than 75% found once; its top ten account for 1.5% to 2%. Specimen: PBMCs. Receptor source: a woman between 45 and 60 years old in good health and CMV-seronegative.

The CDR3 region has the DNA TGTGCCAGCAAAACAGGGGGCGCCGGGTTTAGCGGCTACACCTTC. It is translated as CASKTGGAGFSGYTF. V and J are TRBV28 and TRBJ1-2, with 9 bases that match TRBD1. The CDR3 totals 15 residues. J was trimmed by 8 bases and V by 7 bases; bases with no gene match: 14. Germline V gene sequence: CDR1 MDHEN, CDR2 SYDVKM.

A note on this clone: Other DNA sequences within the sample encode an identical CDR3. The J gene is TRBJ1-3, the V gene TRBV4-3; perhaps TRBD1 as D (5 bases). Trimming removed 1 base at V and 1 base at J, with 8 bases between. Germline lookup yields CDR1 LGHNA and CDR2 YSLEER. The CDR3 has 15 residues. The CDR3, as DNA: TGCGCCAGCAGCCAAGGGGGGGGGTCTGGAAACACCATATATTTT. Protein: CASSQGGGSGNTIYF.

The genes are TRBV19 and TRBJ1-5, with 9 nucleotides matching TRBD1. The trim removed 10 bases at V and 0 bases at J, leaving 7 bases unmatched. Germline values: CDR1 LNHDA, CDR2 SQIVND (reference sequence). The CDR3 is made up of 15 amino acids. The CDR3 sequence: CATRDRVYSNQPQHF. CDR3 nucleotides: TGTGCCACCCGGGACAGGGTGTATAGCAATCAGCCCCAGCATTTT.

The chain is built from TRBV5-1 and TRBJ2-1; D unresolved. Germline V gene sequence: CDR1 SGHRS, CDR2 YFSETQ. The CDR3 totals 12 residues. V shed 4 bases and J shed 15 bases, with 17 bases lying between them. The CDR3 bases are TGCGCCAGCAGCGAAACCTTAGCAAGTCTGTTCTTC. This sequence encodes CASSETLASLFF.

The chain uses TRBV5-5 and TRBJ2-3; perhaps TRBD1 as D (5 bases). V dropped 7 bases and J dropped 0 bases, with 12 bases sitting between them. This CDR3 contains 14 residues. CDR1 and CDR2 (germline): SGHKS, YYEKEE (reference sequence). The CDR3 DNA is TGTGCCAGCCGGCCGACAGTTAGCACAGATACGCAGTATTTT. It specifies CASRPTVSTDTQYF.